These 32 T cell receptor beta chains share one sample of origin, sequenced in a study of control samples from healthy donors and cancer patients. Data came from immunoSEQ multiplex PCR; TCRdb stores just in-frame clones and leaves some out. This sample has 390,000 or so clones, with 80% to 95% found just once. The sequencing sample was made of PBMCs. These receptors came from a man aged 40-49 years with head and neck cancer.

The rearrangement links TRBV18 to TRBJ2-4, with unresolved D. The ends were cut back, 0 bases at V and 0 bases at J, with 9 bases in the middle. This CDR3 is 16 amino acids long. Germline V CDR1 and CDR2: KGHSH, LQKENI. The CDR3 here is CASSPPQSVAKNIQYF. For the CDR3, the DNA is TGTGCCAGCTCACCACCTCAGTCGGTAGCCAAAAACATTCAGTACTTC.

V is TRBV5-4 and J is TRBJ1-1, with D unclear. The CDR3 loop spans 14 amino acids. The V and J ends lost 2 bases and 4 bases respectively, with 12 bases between them. Per germline, CDR1 SGHNT and CDR2 YYREEE (reference sequence). CDR3 coding DNA: TGTGCCAGCAGCTTTACCCGGGATAGCACTGAAGCTTTCTTT. Residues: CASSFTRDSTEAFF.

The chain uses TRBV5-6 and TRBJ2-7; D assignment may be TRBD1 or TRBD2 (5 bases each). V lost 1 base to trimming and J lost 2 bases, with 13 bases between them. Per germline, CDR1 SGHDT and CDR2 YYEEEE. The CDR3 is 15 amino acids. Here the CDR3 reads CASSLRGTLTYEQYF. The CDR3 coding sequence is TGTGCCAGCAGCTTGCGAGGGACCTTAACCTACGAGCAGTACTTC.

This clone was observed once. The chain recombines TRBV15 with TRBJ2-2; 13 bases agree with TRBD2. The J segment lost 2 bases and the V segment lost 3 bases, leaving 12 bases of the junction unmatched. Germline assignment: CDR1 LNHNV and CDR2 YYDKDF (reference sequence). CDR3 length: 20 residues. The CDR3 DNA reads TGTGCCACCAGCAGGGGGACTAGCGGGACCAACCTTAGAAACACCGGGGAGCTGTTTTTT. It codes for CATSRGTSGTNLRNTGELFF.

The chain is built from TRBV29-1 and TRBJ2-7, with 10 bases matching TRBD1. With 6 bases clipped from V and 3 bases from J, the junction kept 8 bases outside the gene matches. There are 14 residues in the CDR3. CDR1 is SQVTM, CDR2 ANQGSEA, per germline. The CDR3 reads CSVLRTGGGYEQYF. The CDR3 DNA is TGCAGCGTCCTCCGGACAGGGGGAGGCTACGAGCAGTACTTC.

The chain uses TRBV6-5 and TRBJ1-1, with TRBD1 matching over 8 bases. This CDR3 is built from 13 residues. Germline CDR1 and CDR2: MNHEY and SVGAGI. Trimming cost V 2 bases and J 6 bases; bases outside gene matches: 2. The CDR3: CASSYGQGAEAFF. As DNA, the CDR3 is TGTGCCAGCAGTTACGGACAGGGCGCTGAAGCTTTCTTT.

The chain's CDR3 is CASSLGGQLNTEAFF. DNA for the CDR3: TGTGCCAGCAGCTTAGGGGGACAGCTTAACACTGAAGCTTTCTTT. The V gene is TRBV7-3, the J gene TRBJ1-1; TRBD1 aligns across 7 bases. CDR1 SGHTA and CDR2 FQGTGA come from the germline V gene. V was clipped by 2 bases and J by 2 bases; unmatched bases: 5. The length of the CDR3 is 15 residues.

The rearrangement uses TRBV5-3 and TRBJ2-5; 8 nucleotides line up with TRBD2. TRBV5-3 is known as an ORF, though its function is uncertain. This CDR3 spans 14 amino acids. Germline trimming cut 1 base from V and 5 bases from J; bases unmatched to any gene: 4. CDR3 in amino acids: CARSLLAGCETQYF. The DNA for the CDR3 is TGTGCCAGAAGCTTGCTAGCGGGTTGTGAGACCCAGTACTTC.

The CDR3 region is CASSFVGTEAFF. The CDR3 bases are TGTGCCAGCAGTTTCGTGGGAACTGAAGCTTTCTTT. The genes are TRBV27 and TRBJ1-1; D remains ambiguous. Trimming took off 3 bases at V and 5 bases at J, with 7 bases between the two ends. Looked up from germline, CDR1 is MNHEY and CDR2 is SMNVEV (reference sequence). The CDR3 sequence is 12 residues long.

The chain combines TRBV7-2 with TRBJ1-1, with D tentatively TRBD1 (6 bases). The germline V and J ends were trimmed by 2 bases and 3 bases, with 19 bases remaining between them. CDR1 SGHTA and CDR2 FQGNSA come from the germline V gene. The CDR3 spans 17 residues. This chain's CDR3 is CASSLLKGQSGDTEAFF. Written as DNA, the CDR3 is TGTGCCAGCAGCTTATTGAAAGGACAGTCCGGGGACACTGAAGCTTTCTTT. Variable domain in full (rest from reference TRBV7-2 and TRBJ1-1): GAGVSQSPSNKVTEKGKDVELRCDPISGHTALYWYRQSLGQGLEFLIYFQGNSAPDKSGLPSDRFSAERTGGSVSTLTIQRTQQEDSAVYLCASSLLKGQSGDTEAFFGQGTRLTVV.

This chain connects TRBV4-2 to TRBJ1-1, with D perhaps matching TRBD1 (6 bases). The CDR3 is 16 amino acids. CDR1 is LGHNA, CDR2 YNFKEQ, per germline. V lost 0 bases, J lost 3 bases, and 14 bases lay in between. Here the CDR3 DNA reads TGTGCCAGCAGCCAAGATCGAAACAGGGATGACACTGAAGCTTTCTTT. The encoded protein is CASSQDRNRDDTEAFF.

This rearrangement joins TRBV2 to TRBJ1-5; 9 bases align to TRBD1. V gave up 4 bases and J gave up 5 bases; unmatched junction bases: 9. Germline CDR1 SNHLY, CDR2 FYNNEI. The CDR3 is made up of 16 amino acids. CDR3: CASSVILGQGYQPQHF. In nucleotides, the CDR3 is TGTGCCAGCAGTGTTATCTTGGGACAGGGATATCAGCCCCAGCATTTT.

The J gene is TRBJ2-7, the V gene TRBV6-5; D not certain. CDR1 is MNHEY, CDR2 SVGAGI, per germline. The CDR3 contains 14 residues. V lost 0 bases and J 2 bases, leaving 8 bases between the germline ends. The CDR3 sequence: CASSYSSRAYEQYF. The CDR3 region has the DNA TGTGCCAGCAGTTACTCGAGCCGAGCCTACGAGCAGTACTTC.

Remarks on this clone: This specimen includes other DNA sequences encoding the same CDR3. The genes are TRBV28 and TRBJ2-1; perhaps TRBD2 as D (6 bases). V gave up 2 bases and J gave up 0 bases, with 8 bases separating them. Looked up from germline, CDR1 is MDHEN and CDR2 is SYDVKM. The CDR3 loop spans 15 amino acids. The CDR3 sequence is CASSLGGSSYNEQFF. Here the CDR3 DNA reads TGTGCCAGCAGTTTAGGAGGGAGCTCCTACAATGAGCAGTTCTTC.

The chain carries TRBV7-2 and TRBJ2-1; the match to TRBD2 covers 9 bases. V lost 6 bases and J lost 6; bases outside the gene matches: 3. CDR1 is SGHTA and CDR2 is FQGNSA in the germline V gene. The CDR3 covers 13 residues. The CDR3 spells CASSQTSGNEQFF. Written as DNA, the CDR3 is TGTGCCAGCAGTCAGACTAGCGGCAATGAGCAGTTCTTC. Complete variable domain (other parts from reference TRBV7-2 and TRBJ2-1): GAGVSQSPSNKVTEKGKDVELRCDPISGHTALYWYRQSLGQGLEFLIYFQGNSAPDKSGLPSDRFSAERTGGSVSTLTIQRTQQEDSAVYLCASSQTSGNEQFFGPGTRLTVL.

To note about this clone: Other DNA sequences within the sample encode an identical CDR3. The J gene is TRBJ2-3, the V gene TRBV18, with D hard to call. The germline V and J ends were trimmed by 1 base and 6 bases, with 5 bases remaining between them. Per the germline V gene, CDR1 is KGHSH and CDR2 is LQKENI. The CDR3 is made up of 12 amino acids. The chain's CDR3 is CASSPQGDTQYF. CDR3 bases: TGTGCCAGCTCACCACAAGGTGATACGCAGTATTTT.

This clone has just a few counts. The chain employs TRBV19 and TRBJ1-5; D gene unclear. Germline CDR1 reads LNHDA; CDR2 reads SQIVND (reference sequence). The length of the CDR3 is 15 residues. Trimming stripped 6 bases from V and 4 bases from J, with 16 bases between. The CDR3, as DNA: TGTGCCAGTAGCGAGGGCGATGTAGGGAATCAGCCCCAGCATTTT. It encodes CASSEGDVGNQPQHF.

This clone was seen once. The chain joins TRBV24-1 to TRBJ1-2; D possibly corresponds to TRBD1 (5 bases). The CDR3 is 15 residues long. Germline-derived CDR1 and CDR2 are KGHDR and SFDVKD. V dropped 4 bases and J dropped 4 bases, with 15 bases sitting between them. The CDR3 nucleotides are TGTGCCACCAGTGACCAAGACGGGGCGGCCTATGGCTACACCTTC. It yields the protein CATSDQDGAAYGYTF.

For this clone: Other DNA sequences of this sample code for an identical CDR3. The gene calls are TRBV7-3 and TRBJ1-2; the D is unclear. V dropped 2 bases and J dropped 5 bases, with 6 bases sitting between them. Germline assignment: CDR1 SGHTA and CDR2 FQGTGA. This CDR3 is built from 12 residues. CDR3 DNA sequence: TGTGCCAGCAGCTTAGACGGTTATGGCTACACCTTC. Protein product: CASSLDGYGYTF.

The V and J genes are TRBV12-3 or TRBV12-4 and TRBJ2-2; possibly TRBD1 for D (6 bases). V was trimmed by 8 bases and J by 5 bases, leaving 12 bases between them. The CDR3 extends over 13 amino acids. In DNA form, the CDR3 reads TGTGCCAGCCCCAACAGGGAAACCGGGGAGCTGTTTTTT. This sequence encodes CASPNRETGELFF.

This chain connects TRBV18 to TRBJ2-5; the match to TRBD2 covers 10 bases. Germline V lookup: CDR1 KGHSH, CDR2 LQKENI. Trimming cost V 6 bases and J 2 bases; bases outside gene matches: 9. The CDR3 is 16 residues long. CDR3 coding DNA: TGTGCCAGCTCGAGACGTGTAGCGGGGGGACAAGAGACCCAGTACTTC. This encodes CASSRRVAGGQETQYF. The complete variable domain, with remaining parts taken from reference TRBV18 and TRBJ2-5, reads NAGVMQNPRHLVRRRGQEARLRCSPMKGHSHVYWYRQLPEEGLKFMVYLQKENIIDESGMPKERFSAEFPKEGPSILRIQQVVRGDSAAYFCASSRRVAGGQETQYFGPGTRLLVL.

The J gene is TRBJ2-7, the V gene TRBV7-4; TRBD2 matches at 7 bases. J lost 5 bases, V lost 7 bases, and 17 bases had no gene match. The germline CDR1 and CDR2 sequences are SGHVT and SQSDAQ. CDR3 length equals 16 residues. The DNA for the CDR3 is TGTGCCAGCACCTCACCGCGGGGCGGGAGTCCCAACGAGCAGTACTTC. This gives the protein CASTSPRGGSPNEQYF. Based on the CDR3 plus reference TRBV7-4 and TRBJ2-7, the full variable domain is GAGVSQSPRYKVAKRGRDVALRCDSISGHVTLYWYRQTLGQGSEVLTYSQSDAQRDKSGRPSGRFSAERPERSVSTLKIQRTEQGDSAVYLCASTSPRGGSPNEQYFGPGTRLTVT.

The rearrangement uses TRBV28 and TRBJ2-7, with TRBD2 identical over 12 bases. CDR3 length: 18 amino acids. From germline, CDR1 is MDHEN and CDR2 SYDVKM. V dropped 5 bases and J dropped 1; count of bases not matched to a gene: 12. CDR3 region: CASSPPSGRAQKSYEQYF. The CDR3 nucleotides are TGTGCCAGCAGTCCCCCTAGCGGGAGGGCCCAGAAGTCCTACGAGCAGTACTTC.

The chain carries TRBV9 and TRBJ1-2; D is uncertain. Trimming removed 0 bases from V and 8 bases from J, with 11 bases in between. Germline values: CDR1 SGDLS, CDR2 YYNGEE. This CDR3 has 13 residues. As DNA, the CDR3 is TGTGCCAGCAGCGTAGGGGGTGAGGAGGGCTACACCTTC. It translates to CASSVGGEEGYTF.

CDR3 DNA: TGTGCCAGCAGCCCTACAGGTGGTTTCGGGGGGCGTTCACCCCTCCACTTT. Translating gives CASSPTGGFGGRSPLHF. The chain uses TRBV3-1 (or the pseudogene TRBV3-2) and TRBJ1-6; TRBD1 is a possible D gene (6 bases). Germline CDR1 LGHDT, CDR2 YNNKEL (reference sequence). Trimming removed 4 bases from V and 9 bases from J, with 22 bases in between. The CDR3 has 17 amino acids.

The rearrangement uses TRBV11-2 and TRBJ1-6; no clear D gene. With 5 bases removed from V and 8 bases from J, the gap between germline ends came to 13 bases. Germline V gene lookup returns CDR1 SGHAT and CDR2 FQNNGV. This CDR3 spans 14 amino acids. The CDR3 nucleotides read TGTGCCAGCAGCGCGCTCACAGAGTATTCACCCCTCCACTTT. This encodes CASSALTEYSPLHF.

CDR3: CASSLGQGAPGQGYTF. The CDR3 DNA reads as TGCGCCAGCAGCTTGGGACAGGGGGCTCCGGGTCAGGGCTACACCTTC. V and J are TRBV5-1 and TRBJ1-2; 10 bases match TRBD1. Trimming at V came to 0 bases and at J to 8 bases, leaving 10 bases not matched to a gene. The CDR3 is 16 residues long. Germline lookup yields CDR1 SGHRS and CDR2 YFSETQ.

The V gene is TRBV6-5, the J gene TRBJ2-1; 9 bases are a match to TRBD1. The CDR3 is 15 amino acids. Trimming at V came to 0 bases and at J to 7 bases, leaving 4 bases not matched to a gene. Germline-derived CDR1 and CDR2 are MNHEY and SVGAGI. This chain's CDR3 is CASSYSGDRANEQFF. In DNA form, the CDR3 reads TGTGCCAGCAGTTACTCTGGGGACAGGGCTAATGAGCAGTTCTTC.

The chain carries TRBV29-1 and TRBJ1-1; a possible D gene is TRBD1 (5 bases). V was cut by 7 bases and J by 2 bases, with 11 bases left in between. The germline gives CDR1 SQVTM, CDR2 ANQGSEA. This CDR3 has 12 amino acids. The CDR3 sequence is CSGGRDNTEAFF. DNA of the CDR3: TGCAGCGGGGGACGGGATAACACTGAAGCTTTCTTT.

The chain carries TRBV10-2 and TRBJ1-2; 7 positions match TRBD1. Trimming cost V 6 bases and J 1 base; bases outside gene matches: 5. Germline lookup yields CDR1 WSHSY and CDR2 SAAADI. The CDR3 sequence is 14 residues long. The CDR3 spells CASRTAGGNYGYTF. CDR3 in DNA: TGCGCCAGCAGGACCGCAGGGGGTAACTATGGCTACACCTTC.

The sample holds one count of this clone. This rearrangement joins TRBV24-1 to TRBJ2-3; TRBD1 is a possible D gene (6 bases). This CDR3 is built from 17 residues. Trimming stripped 5 bases from V and 0 bases from J, with 17 bases between. Germline-derived CDR1 and CDR2 are KGHDR and SFDVKD. The CDR3 nucleotides are TGTGCCACCAGTGGGGGCCCCGGGACACAGAGCACAGATACGCAGTATTTT. Translating gives CATSGGPGTQSTDTQYF.

The count of this clone is one. The chain employs TRBV7-2 and TRBJ1-1; perhaps TRBD1 as D (6 bases). Germline CDR1 reads SGHTA; CDR2 reads FQGNSA. The length of the CDR3 is 11 residues. The V gene lost 5 bases and the J gene lost 8 bases, with 9 bases spanning the gap. CDR3 nucleotide sequence: TGTGCCAGCAGCCATCAGGGGGAAGCTTTCTTT. Its protein product is CASSHQGEAFF.